This T cell receptor (beta chain) stems from a study of identical twins. In TCRdb, the 5' RACE reads were re-called with MiXCR into one record per CDR3 protein. The repertoire consists of about 240,000 distinct CDR3 sequences, with approximately 10% occurring once and the leading ten covering 8% to 10%. Sample: memory T cells sorted from blood. This clonotype was sampled from a man in his fifties in good health.

CDR3 nucleotides: TGTGCCACCAGCAGAGACAAAGGAGGGTTTAGTACGCAGTATTTT. As protein: CATSRDKGGFSTQYF. The J gene is TRBJ2-3, the V gene TRBV15, with a possible D match to TRBD2 (6 bases). The CDR3 is 15 residues long. Germline V gene lookup returns CDR1 LNHNV and CDR2 YYDKDF (reference sequence). V shed 0 bases and J shed 8 bases, with 15 bases lying between them.